Listed below are T cell receptor beta chains from one sample, sequenced in a study of T cell responses to AZD1222 COVID-19 vaccine. Generated by immunoSEQ multiplex PCR, the TCRdb table keeps only in-frame clones and is missing some. The sample lists some 92,000 clones; approximately 90% were seen once. The source was peripheral blood, collected on day 0 of AZD1222 vaccination. These receptor sequences come from an adult in good health. CDR3s include the opening cysteine and the closing phenylalanine or tryptophan. The D gene is left open where the match is weak. Where a row states a size, it is once, few, many or the class of an expanded clone; other rows omit it.

v_call,j_call,clone_size,d_call,cdr3_nt,cdr3_aa
TRBV18,TRBJ2-7,few,TRBD1,TGTGCCAGCTCGCTAGGGACAGGGTTTTCCTACGAGCAGTACTTC,CASSLGTGFSYEQYF
TRBV11-2,TRBJ2-2,NA,TRBD2,TGTGCCAGCAGCCCACCTAGCGGGAAGACCGGGGAGCTGTTTTTT,CASSPPSGKTGELFF
TRBV28,TRBJ2-2,NA,NA,TGTGCCAGCAGAGAAGCCACCGGGGAGCTGTTTTTT,CASREATGELFF
TRBV5-1,TRBJ1-6,NA,NA,TGCGCCAGCAGCTTATCACCACAGGGATTTGGTTCACCCCTCCACTTT,CASSLSPQGFGSPLHF
TRBV21-1,TRBJ1-2,few,NA,TGTGCCAGCAGCCCTCGAGGGGGCGGAGAAGCTGGCTACACCTTC,CASSPRGGGEAGYTF
TRBV28,TRBJ2-7,once,TRBD2,TGTGCCAGCAGTGGAGTTGCGGGAGCTTCCTACGAGCAGTACTTC,CASSGVAGASYEQYF
TRBV6-4,TRBJ2-3,NA,TRBD2,TGTGCCAGCAGTGACCTAGCGGGCACAGATACGCAGTATTTT,CASSDLAGTDTQYF
TRBV28,TRBJ1-6,few,NA,TGTGCCAGCAGTTTATGGGGGACTCCAGTCCACTTT,CASSLWGTPVHF
TRBV7-8,TRBJ1-2,once,NA,TGTGCCAGCAGCTTAGGTGGGGAGCCGCCTAACTATGGCTACACCTTC,CASSLGGEPPNYGYTF
TRBV7-2,TRBJ2-6,once,NA,TGTGCCAGCACCTTTACGGGACAAGGATATTCTGGGGCCAACGTCCTGACTTTC,CASTFTGQGYSGANVLTF
TRBV7-8,TRBJ1-5,NA,NA,TGTGCCAGCAGCTTAGGGGACGTACCCAATCAGCCCCAGCATTTT,CASSLGDVPNQPQHF
TRBV5-1,TRBJ2-1,few,NA,TGCGCCAGCAGCTTGTATGGGCGGGATGAGCAGTTCTTC,CASSLYGRDEQFF
TRBV18,TRBJ1-5,NA,NA,TGTGCCAGCTCACCAGGGGGCGACGGCAATCAGCCCCAGCATTTT,CASSPGGDGNQPQHF
TRBV20-1,TRBJ2-2,NA,NA,TGCAGTGCCAGACGATCCGGGGAGCTGTTTTTT,CSARRSGELFF
TRBV9,TRBJ2-7,NA,NA,TGTGCCAGCAGCGTAGATAGCAAATCCTACGAGCAGTACTTC,CASSVDSKSYEQYF
TRBV7-8,TRBJ1-4,once,NA,TGTGCCAGCAGCCCTATGATTGGGGGGGCAACTAATGAAAAACTGTTTTTT,CASSPMIGGATNEKLFF
TRBV30,TRBJ1-1,NA,NA,TGTGCCTGGAATGGGTTCGGGGTCACTGAAGCTTTCTTT,CAWNGFGVTEAFF
TRBV6-5,TRBJ1-2,NA,TRBD1,TGTGCCAGCAGGCGGACAGGGGATTATGGCTACACCTTC,CASRRTGDYGYTF
TRBV5-1,TRBJ2-1,NA,NA,TGCGCCAGCAGCTTACCACAGGGATACAATGAGCAGTTCTTC,CASSLPQGYNEQFF
TRBV30,TRBJ1-6,NA,TRBD1,TGTGCCTGGAGTGTAACCGGGACAGATAGCTCCTATAATTCACCCCTCCACTTT,CAWSVTGTDSSYNSPLHF
TRBV28,TRBJ2-3,NA,TRBD1,TGTGCCAGCAGTTCCCGGACAGGGCCCAGAGTCACAGATACGCAGTATTTT,CASSSRTGPRVTDTQYF
TRBV5-1,TRBJ2-5,NA,TRBD1,TGCGCCAGCAGCACTTTAGACAGGGAAGAGACCCAGTACTTC,CASSTLDREETQYF
TRBV4-3,TRBJ1-1,NA,TRBD1,TGCGCCAGCAGCCAAGGCTCCGGGGACAGGGGTACTGAAGCTTTCTTT,CASSQGSGDRGTEAFF
TRBV25-1,TRBJ1-6,NA,NA,TGTGCCAGCAGTTTGGGGGATTCACCCCTCCACTTT,CASSLGDSPLHF
TRBV12-3/TRBV12-4,TRBJ1-1,NA,TRBD1,TGTGCCAGCAGTGCCGGGACAGTCGTAGAAGCTTTCTTT,CASSAGTVVEAFF
TRBV7-2,TRBJ1-4,few,TRBD1,TGTGCCAGCAGCTTAATGAGGGGGCAGGGAACTAATGAAAAACTGTTTTTT,CASSLMRGQGTNEKLFF
TRBV6-5,TRBJ1-4,NA,NA,TGTGCCAGCAGATACAGGGAAACTAATGAAAAACTGTTTTTT,CASRYRETNEKLFF
TRBV29-1,TRBJ1-1,NA,NA,TGCAGCGCGGACCGACAGAACACTGAAGCTTTCTTT,CSADRQNTEAFF
TRBV7-2,TRBJ2-7,NA,NA,TGTGCCAGCAGCTTAGCCCCGCGGAACTACGAGCAGTACTTC,CASSLAPRNYEQYF
TRBV18,TRBJ1-2,NA,NA,TGTGCCAGCTCACCAAAGGAGGGAGGTGGCTACACCTTC,CASSPKEGGGYTF
TRBV30,TRBJ1-6,NA,NA,TGTGCCTGGCAATCCAGTTCGGGCTTGAATTCACCCCTCCACTTT,CAWQSSSGLNSPLHF
TRBV25-1,TRBJ1-6,NA,NA,TGTGCCAGCAGTGCACAGGACCATTCACCCCTCCACTTT,CASSAQDHSPLHF
TRBV28,TRBJ1-4,NA,NA,TGTGCCAGCAGTTTAGGAGGCGATGGGGAAAAACTGTTTTTT,CASSLGGDGEKLFF
TRBV5-1,TRBJ1-2,NA,NA,TGCGCCAGCAGCTTGGCGGGGGATAACTATGGCTACACCTTC,CASSLAGDNYGYTF
TRBV18,TRBJ1-5,NA,TRBD1,TGTGCCAGCTCACTCGGACAGGGGGAGGGTCAGCCCCAGCATTTT,CASSLGQGEGQPQHF
TRBV21-1,TRBJ1-1,NA,NA,TGTGCCAGCAGCAAAGTCGGGAGGGCAGCCCTAAAGAACACTGAAGCTTTCTTT,CASSKVGRAALKNTEAFF
TRBV6-5,TRBJ2-1,NA,NA,TGTGCCAGCAGGACCGGGAATGAGCAGTTCTTC,CASRTGNEQFF
TRBV6-1,TRBJ2-1,NA,NA,TGTGCCAGCAGTGAACTTGTCAGTCCTCAGGGCGATGAGCAGTTCTTC,CASSELVSPQGDEQFF
TRBV28,TRBJ2-2,few,TRBD1,TGTGCCAGCAGTCTACCCGGACAGGGGGCAAACGGGGAGCTGTTTTTT,CASSLPGQGANGELFF
TRBV9,TRBJ1-2,once,TRBD1,TGTGCCAGCAGCTTACCGGGACAGGGGGCAGGCTATGGCTACACCTTC,CASSLPGQGAGYGYTF
TRBV19,TRBJ2-7,NA,NA,TGTGCCAGTAGCCCTCCAGGGGGGAAATTCTACGAGCAGTACTTC,CASSPPGGKFYEQYF
TRBV5-1,TRBJ2-5,NA,NA,TGCGCCAGCAGCTTTACGGGAGCCTCCCAAGAGACCCAGTACTTC,CASSFTGASQETQYF
TRBV30,TRBJ1-5,NA,NA,TGTGCCTGGAGACCCTCCGGGGGCGCGAAGCCCCAGCATTTT,CAWRPSGGAKPQHF
TRBV29-1,TRBJ1-2,NA,TRBD1,TGCAGCGCCGGACAGGGACCGACCTATGGCTACACCTTC,CSAGQGPTYGYTF
TRBV13,TRBJ2-1,NA,NA,TGTGCCAGCAGCTTACTAGGGGACGGATCCTACAATGAGCAGTTCTTC,CASSLLGDGSYNEQFF
TRBV6-4,TRBJ2-3,many,TRBD1,TGTGCCAGCAGTGAGGGACAGGGGGCAGATACGCAGTATTTT,CASSEGQGADTQYF
TRBV2,TRBJ1-2,NA,TRBD1,TGTGCCAGCAGTGAAGCGCCTCCGGGACAGGGGGTCTATGGCTACACCTTC,CASSEAPPGQGVYGYTF
TRBV4-2,TRBJ2-3,NA,TRBD2,TGTGCCAGCAGCCAAGATCTAGCTGCGGGAGGAATGAATACGCAGTATTTT,CASSQDLAAGGMNTQYF
TRBV2,TRBJ2-1,NA,TRBD2,TGTGCCAGCAGTCCGGCTGTTACCTCCGGGACTAGCGGGACTGTTGAGCAGTTCTTC,CASSPAVTSGTSGTVEQFF
TRBV7-2,TRBJ2-1,once,TRBD2,TGTGCCAGCAGCCCGCGGACTAGCTTTGAGCAGTTCTTC,CASSPRTSFEQFF
TRBV29-1,TRBJ1-1,NA,NA,TGCAGCGTTCAGCAGAACACTGAAGCTTTCTTT,CSVQQNTEAFF